This entry lists 24 T cell receptor beta chains sequenced from one sample in a study of blood T cells in healthy people across ages. For the second PCR, which ran for roughly 7 to 11 cycles, a sample-barcoded 5' primer and a J-beta primer mix were used. TCRdb reprocessed the 5' RACE reads via MiXCR and lists one record per CDR3 protein. The sample gives some 560,000 distinct CDR3 sequences, about 25% of which show up once; roughly 3.5% is in the top ten. Separately, the same data were catalogued under a study of T cells of mothers and their children.

Material: blood. The receptors come from a boy younger than 10 in good health.

The chain has TRBV29-1 and TRBJ1-2, with D unresolved. The CDR3 is 14 amino acids. The germline CDR1 and CDR2 sequences are SQVTM and ANQGSEA. Trimming stripped 3 bases from V and 4 bases from J, with 15 bases between. CDR3: CSVDTGPSSYGYTF. The CDR3 DNA sequence: TGCAGCGTTGACACCGGGCCAAGCTCCTATGGCTACACCTTC.

This clonotype showed up just a few times. The junction departs from the called germline gene at one end, perhaps through a read error. CDR3 in DNA: TGTGCCAGCAGTGAAGTGTGGACTAGGGAGTTCTTC. Its protein product is CASSEVWTREFF. The V call is TRBV6-1, the J call TRBJ2-5, with 7 bases fitting TRBD2. The CDR3 is 12 residues long. Germline V CDR1 and CDR2: MNHNS, SASEGT.

The J gene is TRBJ2-5, the V gene TRBV5-1; possible D gene TRBD1, 6 bases. The J call could be wrong; TRBJ2-1 is a better fit for the DNA end. The CDR3 runs to 15 residues. CDR1 is SGHRS, CDR2 YFSETQ, per germline. The CDR3 loop reads CASSLVGQSSDEQFF. The CDR3 nucleotides read TGCGCCAGCAGCTTGGTTGGACAGAGTAGCGATGAGCAGTTCTTC.

V is TRBV11-2 and J is TRBJ2-7; the D gene is possibly TRBD2 (5 bases). Trimming stripped 3 bases from V and 6 bases from J, with 12 bases between. This CDR3 has 13 residues. Germline CDR1 reads SGHAT; CDR2 reads FQNNGV. CDR3 amino acids: CASSFLQGSEQYF. CDR3 coding DNA: TGTGCCAGCAGCTTTCTCCAAGGGAGCGAGCAGTACTTC.

The chain couples TRBV11-2 to TRBJ2-2; 11 bases line up with TRBD2. Germline CDR1 reads SGHAT; CDR2 reads FQNNGV. CDR3 length equals 15 residues. Trimming cost V 8 bases and J 6 bases; bases outside gene matches: 8. CDR3 coding DNA: TGTGCCAGCGGTCTAGCGGGAGGATTCGCCGGGGAGCTGTTTTTT. Translation: CASGLAGGFAGELFF.

This clonotype was recorded a few times. The chain carries TRBV6-5 and TRBJ2-1; tentative D call: TRBD2 (6 bases). Germline V gene lookup returns CDR1 MNHEY and CDR2 SVGAGI. CDR3 length: 15 amino acids. V gave up 7 bases and J gave up 0 bases, with 13 bases separating them. Here the CDR3 DNA reads TGTGCCAGCACCCCGGGAGCAAACTCCTACAATGAGCAGTTCTTC. This sequence encodes CASTPGANSYNEQFF.

This clonotype was detected only a few times. The chain recombines TRBV6-2 or TRBV6-3 with TRBJ1-5; D possibly corresponds to TRBD1 (5 bases). This CDR3 is built from 15 residues. The V and J ends lost 5 bases and 3 bases respectively, with 14 bases between them. Germline V gene data show CDR1 as MNHEY and CDR2 as SVGEGT. The CDR3: CASSRFTGPNQPQHF. CDR3 nucleotides: TGTGCCAGCAGTAGATTCACAGGACCCAATCAGCCCCAGCATTTT.

This clonotype was observed a handful of times. Compared with germline, one end of the junction differs, possibly owing to a read error. The chain combines TRBV5-5 with TRBJ2-2; D ambiguous. The CDR3 is 13 amino acids. CDR1 SGHKS and CDR2 YYEKEE come from the germline V gene (reference sequence). Written as DNA, the CDR3 is TGTGCCAGCAGCCCAGAGAACACCGGAGAGCTGCTTTTT. This sequence encodes CASSPENTGELLF.

This chain links TRBV7-6 with TRBJ2-1, with no clear D. The DNA matches TRBJ2-7 better at its end, which makes the J call doubtful. The CDR3 has 14 residues. Germline V CDR1 and CDR2: SGHVS, FNYEAQ. DNA of the CDR3: TGTGCCAGCAGCCCCCAGGAACCTACCTACGAGCAGTACTTC. Residues: CASSPQEPTYEQYF.

This clonotype was seen a few times. The V and J genes are TRBV9 and TRBJ2-1; 9 bases align to TRBD2. Germline lookup yields CDR1 SGDLS and CDR2 YYNGEE. This CDR3 is 15 amino acids long. V trimming: 1 base; J trimming: 5 bases; junction bases outside the gene matches: 4. CDR3 in amino acids: CASSVSRLADNEQFF. For the CDR3, the DNA is TGTGCCAGCAGCGTATCGCGACTAGCGGACAATGAGCAGTTCTTC.

V is TRBV20-1 and J is TRBJ2-5; D is uncertain. The closer fit of TRBJ2-7 to the DNA end suggests the J call may be wrong. In germline, CDR1 is DFQATT, CDR2 SNEGSKA (reference sequence). The CDR3 totals 12 residues. The CDR3 protein is CSASGPSYEQYF. CDR3 sequence (DNA): TGCAGTGCTTCTGGACCCTCCTACGAGCAGTACTTC.

Points on this clonotype: At one boundary the junction diverges from the germline segment, which might be a read error. The chain has TRBV7-9 and TRBJ2-5, with TRBD1 matching over 7 bases. The CDR3 contains 16 residues. Germline assignment: CDR1 SEHNR and CDR2 FQNEAQ (reference sequence). The CDR3 reads CASSPLIPGQINEQSF. In DNA, the CDR3 is TGTGCCAGCAGCCCCCTTATACCGGGACAGATCAATGAGCAGTCCTTC.

The chain has TRBV20-1 and TRBJ2-7; 12 nucleotides agree with TRBD2. CDR1 and CDR2 from the germline V gene are DFQATT and SNEGSKA (reference sequence). The CDR3 spans 14 residues. Losses at the gene ends were 5 bases for V and 4 bases for J; bases not matched to a gene: 6. CDR3 DNA: TGCAGTGCTGGGACTAGCGGGCAACAATACGAGCAGTACTTC. This translates into CSAGTSGQQYEQYF.

V gene TRBV4-3 combines with J gene TRBJ2-5; D may be TRBD2 (6 bases). The J call may be in error: the DNA end matches TRBJ2-7 better. The germline gives CDR1 LGHNA, CDR2 YSLEER. CDR3 size: 13 residues. The CDR3 sequence: CASSQGEAYEQYF. The CDR3, as DNA: TGCGCCAGCAGCCAGGGGGAGGCCTACGAGCAGTACTTC.

This clonotype has only a few counts. J is TRBJ2-6 and V is TRBV6-2 or TRBV6-3; 7 bases match TRBD1. Trimming removed 5 bases from V and 0 bases from J; junction bases left unmatched: 7. The CDR3 runs to 17 residues. Per the germline V gene, CDR1 is MNHEY and CDR2 is SVGEGT. DNA of the CDR3: TGTGCCAGCAGTGAGGGGGCTTGGTACTCTGGGGCCAACGTCCTGACTTTC. Protein sequence: CASSEGAWYSGANVLTF.

The rearrangement uses TRBV7-2 and TRBJ2-5; 7 bases match TRBD2. This CDR3 has 15 amino acids. Germline trimming cut 4 bases from V and 2 bases from J; bases unmatched to any gene: 7. The germline V gene has CDR1 SGHTA and CDR2 FQGNSA. As DNA, the CDR3 is TGTGCCAGCAGCTCCCAAGCGGGGCATCAAGAGACCCAGTACTTC. This encodes CASSSQAGHQETQYF.

This clonotype has just a few counts. The rearrangement joins TRBV10-3 to TRBJ2-5, with 9 positions matching TRBD2. The DNA matches TRBJ2-1 better at its end, which makes the J call doubtful. The CDR3 has 15 residues. Germline CDR1 and CDR2: ENHRY and SYGVKD. The CDR3 is CAISLGVAGVNEQFF. Written as DNA, the CDR3 is TGTGCCATCAGTCTAGGGGTAGCGGGAGTCAATGAGCAGTTCTTC.

This clonotype was seen a few times. This chain uses TRBV3-1 with TRBJ2-1; D possibly corresponds to TRBD1 (6 bases). Gene TRBJ2-5 matches the end of the DNA better, so the J call may be wrong. The V gene's germline CDR1 is LGHDT and CDR2 YNNKEL (reference sequence). This CDR3 region has 15 residues. CDR3 residues: CASSPLGTSEETQYF. The CDR3 nucleotides read TGTGCCAGCAGCCCCCTTGGGACATCTGAAGAGACCCAGTACTTC.

The genes are TRBV21-1 and TRBJ1-6. TRBV21-1 counts as a pseudogene. The CDR3 runs to 15 residues. The CDR3, as DNA: TGTGCCAGCAGCCCGCGGGGAGCTGTGAGGTCACCCCTCCACTTT. Its protein product is CASSPRGAVRSPLHF.

The chain employs TRBV7-6 and TRBJ2-2, with D tentatively TRBD1 or TRBD2 (7 bases each). The CDR3 is 21 residues long. V shed 3 bases and J shed 4 bases, with 30 bases lying between them. Germline V gives CDR1 SGHVS, CDR2 FNYEAQ. As DNA, the CDR3 is TGTGCCAGCAGCTTTAGACGAGATCCAGACAGGGAGGGAGTGGGCACCGGGGAGCTGTTTTTT. This sequence encodes CASSFRRDPDREGVGTGELFF.

This clonotype appeared many times. CDR3 sequence: CASSLGGFTEAFF. DNA for the CDR3: TGCGCCAGCAGCTTGGGGGGGTTCACTGAAGCTTTCTTT. The genes are TRBV5-1 and TRBJ1-1; a possible D gene is TRBD1 (5 bases). Germline V lookup: CDR1 SGHRS, CDR2 YFSETQ. The CDR3 is 13 amino acids. V gave up 0 bases and J gave up 4 bases, with 7 bases separating them.

Only a few counts were recorded for this clonotype. The chain recombines TRBV9 with TRBJ1-2; the D is unclear. The CDR3 is made up of 16 amino acids. V lost 4 bases, J lost 0 bases, and 16 bases lay in between. Germline-derived CDR1 and CDR2 are SGDLS and YYNGEE. The CDR3 loop reads CASSPSSYRTNYGYTF. The CDR3 nucleotides are TGTGCCAGCAGCCCCAGCTCCTACAGAACTAACTATGGCTACACCTTC.

This sequence joins TRBV12-3 or TRBV12-4 and TRBJ2-5, with D possibly matching TRBD2 (5 bases). Deletions cut 8 bases from V and 3 bases from J, with 16 bases between. This CDR3 is built from 14 residues. The CDR3, as DNA: TGTGCCAGCGCCACGTGGAGGCGGGAAGAGACCCAGTACTTC. Protein: CASATWRREETQYF.

This clonotype showed up just a few times. This rearrangement joins TRBV27 to TRBJ1-4; D gene unclear. The CDR3 has 17 amino acids. The germline gives CDR1 MNHEY, CDR2 SMNVEV (reference sequence). V lost 3 bases and J lost 5, with 19 bases in between. CDR3: CASSFFGPSWGNEKLFF. CDR3 coding DNA: TGTGCCAGCAGTTTTTTTGGACCGAGCTGGGGAAATGAAAAACTGTTTTTT.